These T cell receptor beta chains were read from a single sample in a study of naive and memory T cell subsets. TCRdb processed the UMI-ligation and nested PCR reads anew with MiXCR; each CDR3 protein has one entry. The sample has approximately 29,000 distinct CDR3 sequences; around 20% are singletons. The specimen was effector memory CD4+ T cells from blood. The source is a human donor in good health. Both conserved end residues are part of each CDR3. D genes are given only for firm matches. Rows may omit the clone size; those that give it use once, few, many or a size class.

>TRBV12-3/TRBV12-4|-|TRBJ2-7|-
CASSLYIGSEQYF
TGTGCCAGCAGTCTATACATTGGGAGTGAGCAGTACTTC
>TRBV20-1|few|TRBJ2-7|-
CSAIQGQYEQYF
TGCAGTGCTATTCAGGGGCAGTACGAGCAGTACTTC
>TRBV9|few|TRBJ1-3|-
CASSVGTPSSGNTIYF
TGTGCCAGCAGCGTGGGGACGCCTAGCTCTGGAAACACCATATATTTT
>TRBV5-1|few|TRBJ1-5|-
CASSAMTFLRQPQHF
TGCGCCAGCAGCGCCATGACCTTTTTGCGGCAGCCCCAGCATTTT
>TRBV18|many|TRBJ2-1|-
CASSPSVVGSTYNEQFF
TGTGCCAGCTCACCGTCGGTTGTTGGTTCTACTTACAATGAGCAGTTCTTC
>TRBV5-5|many|TRBJ2-2|-
CASSLVLSGGELFF
TGTGCCAGCAGCTTGGTCCTAAGCGGCGGGGAGCTGTTTTTT
>TRBV7-2|-|TRBJ2-4|-
CASSLGSLWGKNIQYF
TGTGCCAGCAGCTTGGGTAGTTTGTGGGGCAAAAACATTCAGTACTTC
>TRBV29-1|few|TRBJ1-1|-
CSVAQQLNTEAFF
TGCAGCGTTGCGCAACAGCTGAACACTGAAGCTTTCTTT
>TRBV30|many|TRBJ1-3|TRBD1
CAWRRGQSSGNTIYF
TGTGCCTGGAGGAGGGGACAGAGCTCTGGAAACACCATATATTTT
>TRBV3-1|many|TRBJ1-1|-
CASSQGGAGNTEAFF
TGTGCCAGCAGCCAAGGTGGTGCAGGGAACACTGAAGCTTTCTTT
>TRBV5-8|-|TRBJ1-5|-
CASSLWGKVGQPQHF
TGTGCCAGCAGCTTGTGGGGGAAAGTTGGACAGCCCCAGCATTTT
>TRBV15|-|TRBJ2-1|TRBD2
CATSTLMTSGRPNEQFF
TGTGCCACCAGCACCTTGATGACTAGCGGGAGGCCGAATGAGCAGTTCTTC
>TRBV20-1|many|TRBJ1-3|-
CSARDPDHTIYF
TGCAGTGCTAGAGACCCGGACCACACCATATATTTT